This record looks at one TCR beta chain sequence and its context. This sample was taken from a study of blood T cell repertoires in COVID-19. Study context: Sample material is recorded as cDNA or gDNA derived from T cells, B-cell-depleted T cells, or PBMCs.

CDR3 length equals 15 residues. The germline V gene encodes CDR1 MDHEN and CDR2 SYDVKM. V was shortened by 3 bases and J by 7 bases, with 15 bases between the two germline ends. The repertoire was sequenced with immunoSEQ multiplex PCR; TCRdb's copy has only in-frame clones and lacks some. The sample gives 84,000 or so clones, 79% of which show up once; 10% to 12% is in the top ten. The source material was peripheral blood. The gene calls are TRBV28 and TRBJ2-2; tentative D call: TRBD1 (5 bases). The TCR comes from a man between 65 and 85 years old with acute or convalescent COVID-19. DNA for the CDR3: TGTGCCAGCAGTTTCCCTTCAGGGAATGGCGGGGAGCTGTTTTTT. It is translated as CASSFPSGNGGELFF. Filled out from reference TRBV28 and TRBJ2-2, the complete variable domain reads DVKVTQSSRYLVKRTGEKVFLECVQDMDHENMFWYRQDPGLGLRLIYFSYDVKMKEKGDIPEGYSVSREKKERFSLILESASTNQTSMYLCASSFPSGNGGELFFGEGSRLTVL.